The 28 T cell receptor beta chains presented below share a single source sample, sequenced in a study of blood T cell repertoires in COVID-19. Repertoires were generated with immunoSEQ multiplex PCR, while TCRdb's copy carries only in-frame clones and drops some. The table has some 180,000 clones, approximately 80% seen once; the top ten hold around 8.9%. The sequencing input was peripheral blood. All receptors derive from a woman in her 50s with active or convalescent COVID-19.

The chain recombines TRBV6-5 with TRBJ1-6, with D possibly TRBD1 on 5 matching bases. This CDR3 is 14 amino acids long. The V end was cut by 7 bases, the J end by 8 bases, with 15 bases between. CDR1 MNHEY and CDR2 SVGAGI come from the germline V gene. The CDR3 DNA sequence: TGTGCCAGCACCCCTGGGGGGGGTTATTCACCCCTCCACTTT. It specifies CASTPGGGYSPLHF.

A note on this clone: Additional DNA sequences in this sample encode the identical CDR3. V is TRBV7-2 and J is TRBJ2-3; D gene unclear. This CDR3 is built from 14 residues. The V gene's germline CDR1 is SGHTA and CDR2 FQGNSA. Between the trimmed V and J ends, which lost 5 bases and 1 base, there was a span of 10 bases. The CDR3 loop is CASSLARGTDTQYF. Written as DNA, the CDR3 is TGTGCCAGCAGCCTCGCCCGGGGCACAGATACGCAGTATTTT.

Only one count was recorded for this clone. The chain employs TRBV29-1 and TRBJ1-2; 8 bases are shared with TRBD1. This CDR3 has 12 residues. V trimming: 7 bases; J trimming: 7 bases; junction bases outside the gene matches: 8. Looked up from germline, CDR1 is SQVTM and CDR2 is ANQGSEA. The CDR3 DNA is TGCAGCGCGTACGGACAGGGTTTTGGCTACACCTTC. Protein product: CSAYGQGFGYTF.

This clone has more than one count but fewer than ten. The V gene is TRBV24-1, the J gene TRBJ2-3, with unresolved D. Germline CDR1 KGHDR, CDR2 SFDVKD. The CDR3 is 14 amino acids. With 4 bases removed from V and 0 bases from J, the gap between germline ends came to 7 bases. CDR3 sequence reads: CATSETRSTDTQYF. CDR3 DNA: TGTGCCACCAGTGAGACGCGGAGCACAGATACGCAGTATTTT.

The chain has TRBV2 and TRBJ2-1, with 8 bases identical to TRBD1. Germline trimming cut 7 bases from V and 5 bases from J; bases unmatched to any gene: 13. This CDR3 comprises 16 residues. Germline V gene lookup returns CDR1 SNHLY and CDR2 FYNNEI. CDR3 nucleotide sequence: TGTGCCAGCAAATCCCCTGGAGGGACAGGAAACAATGAGCAGTTCTTC. Translation: CASKSPGGTGNNEQFF.

The chain has TRBV5-1 and TRBJ2-1; the match to TRBD2 covers 7 bases. V was pared by 0 bases and J by 5 bases, with 5 bases of the junction left unmatched. Germline V gene sequence: CDR1 SGHRS, CDR2 YFSETQ. The CDR3 has 15 residues. CDR3 amino acids: CASSLDGGGNNEQFF. The CDR3 coding sequence is TGCGCCAGCAGCTTGGACGGGGGAGGGAACAATGAGCAGTTCTTC.

This rearrangement joins TRBV4-1 to TRBJ2-4; 8 bases line up with TRBD2. CDR1 is MGHRA and CDR2 is YSYEKL in the germline V gene. CDR3 length: 16 amino acids. With 0 bases clipped from V and 7 bases from J, the junction kept 8 bases outside the gene matches. The CDR3 nucleotides are TGCGCCAGCAGCCAAGAAGCCCGGGGGGGTAAGAACATTCAGTACTTC. Translating it yields CASSQEARGGKNIQYF.

The rearrangement links TRBV28 to TRBJ1-5; 10 nucleotides line up with TRBD1. Germline V gives CDR1 MDHEN, CDR2 SYDVKM. CDR3 length: 15 amino acids. V was clipped by 4 bases and J by 7 bases; unmatched bases: 7. The CDR3 DNA sequence: TGTGCCAGCAGTTCCAGCGGGACAGGGGACCAGCCCCAGCATTTT. Protein product: CASSSSGTGDQPQHF.

V and J are TRBV11-1 and TRBJ2-1; TRBD2 might be the D (6 bases). This CDR3 contains 15 residues. Trimming took 2 bases from V and 8 from J, leaving 16 bases between them. The V gene's germline CDR1 is SGHAT and CDR2 FQDESV (reference sequence). CDR3 DNA sequence: TGTGCCAGCAGCTTAATATCGGGACTGGGGGATGAGCAGTTCTTC. Residues: CASSLISGLGDEQFF.

DNA of the CDR3: TGTGCCAGCAGCCGGGGACTAGCGGGAGTCGATGAGCAGTTCTTC. Protein sequence: CASSRGLAGVDEQFF. This chain connects TRBV5-8 to TRBJ2-1, with TRBD2 matching over 14 bases. V was pared by 4 bases and J by 8 bases, with 5 bases of the junction left unmatched. The CDR3 has 15 residues. The germline CDR1 and CDR2 sequences are SGHTS and YDEGEE. The full variable domain, its missing parts supplied by reference TRBV5-8 and TRBJ2-1, is EAGVTQSPTHLIKTRGQQATLRCSPISGHTSVYWYQQALGLGLQFLLWYDEGEERNRGNFPPRFSGRQFPNYSSELNVNALELEDSALYLCASSRGLAGVDEQFFGPGTRLTVL.

In DNA form, the CDR3 reads TGTGCCAGCAGCTTAGTTGAGGGTCAGCCCCAGCATTTT. This codes for CASSLVEGQPQHF. The chain couples TRBV7-2 to TRBJ1-5; D unclear. Per germline, CDR1 SGHTA and CDR2 FQGNSA. Trimming cost V 1 base and J 6 bases, with 7 bases left between them. The CDR3 is 13 residues long.

For the CDR3, the DNA is TGTGCCAGCAGTTACTCAGGACACAGCAATCAGCCCCAGCATTTT. Amino acids: CASSYSGHSNQPQHF. The chain has TRBV6-2 or TRBV6-3 and TRBJ1-5, with D perhaps matching TRBD1 (5 bases). Germline V gene data show CDR1 as MNHEY and CDR2 as SVGEGT. This CDR3 contains 15 residues. V was cut by 0 bases and J by 1 base, with 7 bases left in between.

CDR3 in amino acids: CAISLSGGDYEQYF. The CDR3 region has the DNA TGTGCCATCAGTTTGAGCGGGGGGGACTACGAGCAGTACTTC. V gene TRBV10-3 combines with J gene TRBJ2-7; 10 nucleotides line up with TRBD2. This CDR3 comprises 14 residues. The J segment lost 3 bases and the V segment lost 5 bases, leaving 4 bases of the junction unmatched. Germline CDR1 and CDR2: ENHRY and SYGVKD.

The genes are TRBV4-3 and TRBJ1-5; D is uncertain. V was pared by 4 bases and J by 3 bases, with 10 bases between. CDR3 length: 14 amino acids. Germline V CDR1 and CDR2: LGHNA, YSLEER. CDR3 sequence reads: CASSPTLTNQPQHF. CDR3 DNA: TGCGCCAGCAGCCCCACTCTTACCAATCAGCCCCAGCATTTT.

This rearrangement joins TRBV20-1 to TRBJ1-2, with D uncertain. The length of the CDR3 is 11 residues. Per germline, CDR1 DFQATT and CDR2 SNEGSKA (reference sequence). V dropped 7 bases and J dropped 8 bases, with 14 bases sitting between them. In DNA form, the CDR3 reads TGCAGTGTTACACACGGGAAAGGCTACACCTTC. Its translation is CSVTHGKGYTF.

This chain connects TRBV6-7 to TRBJ2-5; 8 positions match TRBD1. TRBV6-7 is annotated as an ORF whose role is uncertain. V was pared by 0 bases and J by 2 bases, with 5 bases of the junction left unmatched. CDR3 length: 16 residues. Here the CDR3 reads CASSYSLRTGQETQYF. In DNA, the CDR3 is TGTGCCAGCAGTTACTCCCTTCGGACAGGGCAAGAGACCCAGTACTTC.

The chain combines TRBV28 with TRBJ2-1; the match to TRBD2 covers 12 bases. The junction had 17 bases not matched to a gene; V was cut back by 5 bases and J by 6 bases. This CDR3 spans 19 amino acids. CDR1 is MDHEN and CDR2 is SYDVKM in the germline V gene. The CDR3 loop reads CASSPLQLRLAGVSNEQFF. CDR3 sequence (DNA): TGTGCCAGCAGTCCACTACAGCTTAGACTAGCGGGAGTATCCAATGAGCAGTTCTTC.

This sequence joins TRBV5-4 and TRBJ2-5; 8 bases are shared with TRBD2. The length of the CDR3 is 14 residues. Germline assignment: CDR1 SGHNT and CDR2 YYREEE (reference sequence). With V trimmed by 0 bases and J by 7 bases, 5 bases remained unmatched. This CDR3 reads CASSLVAAGGTQYF. In DNA form, the CDR3 reads TGTGCCAGCAGCTTGGTAGCGGCGGGGGGGACCCAGTACTTC.

The chain has TRBV7-3 and TRBJ1-1; the D is unclear. CDR3 size: 13 residues. V lost 6 bases to trimming and J lost 1 base, with 9 bases between them. Germline CDR1 reads SGHTA; CDR2 reads FQGTGA. Here the CDR3 reads CASSRRRNTEAFF. CDR3 DNA: TGTGCCAGCAGTCGACGGAGGAACACTGAAGCTTTCTTT.

This clone has just a few counts. The genes are TRBV14 and TRBJ2-7; 9 nucleotides match TRBD2. Germline CDR1 is SGHDN and CDR2 is FVKESK. V lost 1 base and J lost 4; bases outside the gene matches: 8. This CDR3 spans 16 amino acids. The CDR3 loop reads CASSQGLAGAGYEQYF. The CDR3 DNA is TGTGCCAGCAGCCAAGGTTTAGCGGGGGCCGGTTACGAGCAGTACTTC. The complete variable domain, with remaining parts taken from reference TRBV14 and TRBJ2-7, reads EAGVTQFPSHSVIEKGQTVTLRCDPISGHDNLYWYRRVMGKEIKFLLHFVKESKQDESGMPNNRFLAERTGGTYSTLKVQPAELEDSGVYFCASSQGLAGAGYEQYFGPGTRLTVT.

The chain couples TRBV18 to TRBJ2-3; D may be TRBD2 (5 bases). Germline V gene sequence: CDR1 KGHSH, CDR2 LQKENI. V lost 1 base and J 6 bases, leaving 11 bases between the germline ends. The CDR3 covers 14 residues. CDR3 sequence: CASSPLGSLDTQYF. The CDR3 coding sequence is TGTGCCAGCTCACCACTGGGGAGCTTGGATACGCAGTATTTT. Filled out from reference TRBV18 and TRBJ2-3, the complete variable domain reads NAGVMQNPRHLVRRRGQEARLRCSPMKGHSHVYWYRQLPEEGLKFMVYLQKENIIDESGMPKERFSAEFPKEGPSILRIQQVVRGDSAAYFCASSPLGSLDTQYFGPGTRLTVL.

This clone was detected only a few times. The chain uses TRBV14 and TRBJ1-6, with a tentative D call TRBD1 (6 bases). Between the trimmed V and J ends, which lost 1 base and 8 bases, there was a span of 12 bases. The CDR3 has 15 amino acids. The germline CDR1 and CDR2 sequences are SGHDN and FVKESK. The CDR3 sequence is CASSQVTGWDSPLHF. The CDR3 DNA is TGTGCCAGCAGCCAAGTTACAGGGTGGGATTCACCCCTCCACTTT.

The chain carries TRBV3-1 (or the pseudogene TRBV3-2) and TRBJ1-1, with 8 positions matching TRBD1. Per germline, CDR1 LGHDT and CDR2 YNNKEL (reference sequence). The J segment lost 6 bases and the V segment lost 3 bases, leaving 12 bases of the junction unmatched. The CDR3 consists of 16 residues. DNA of the CDR3: TGTGCCAGCAGCCATTCCTCAGGGGGCCCGATCTCTGAAGCTTTCTTT. Its translation is CASSHSSGGPISEAFF.

This sequence joins TRBV11-1 and TRBJ1-1; D might be TRBD1 (5 bases). The V end lost 1 base, the J end lost 2 bases, and 11 bases lay between the germline ends. Germline CDR1 is SGHAT and CDR2 is FQDESV (reference sequence). This CDR3 is built from 15 residues. CDR3 nucleotide sequence: TGTGCCAGCAGCTTAGTACGGGGGAGAAACACTGAAGCTTTCTTT. Residues: CASSLVRGRNTEAFF.

This sequence joins TRBV9 and TRBJ2-1; 12 nucleotides align to TRBD2. Germline V gene data show CDR1 as SGDLS and CDR2 as YYNGEE. Germline trimming cut 4 bases from V and 12 bases from J; bases unmatched to any gene: 11. CDR3 length: 15 residues. The CDR3 DNA reads as TGTGCCAGCAGCCCCGGACTAGCGGGGTCCATAGGGCAGTTCTTC. Protein sequence: CASSPGLAGSIGQFF. The entire variable domain, with the rest obtained from reference TRBV9 and TRBJ2-1, is as follows: DSGVTQTPKHLITATGQRVTLRCSPRSGDLSVYWYQQSLDQGLQFLIQYYNGEERAKGNILERFSAQQFPDLHSELNLSSLELGDSALYFCASSPGLAGSIGQFFGPGTRLTVL.

The chain links TRBV9 to TRBJ2-2, with D maybe TRBD1 (6 bases). The CDR3 loop spans 17 amino acids. Germline CDR1 is SGDLS and CDR2 is YYNGEE. Trimming took 2 bases from V and 0 from J, leaving 14 bases between them. CDR3 region: CASSVTGSRTNTGELFF. The CDR3 nucleotides read TGTGCCAGCAGCGTGACAGGAAGCCGAACGAACACCGGGGAGCTGTTTTTT.

The V call is TRBV6-4, the J call TRBJ1-1; 8 nucleotides agree with TRBD1. The CDR3 totals 14 residues. Losses at the gene ends were 4 bases for V and 7 bases for J; bases not matched to a gene: 8. From germline, CDR1 is MRHNA and CDR2 SNTAGT. The CDR3 nucleotides are TGTGCCAGCAGTGCCCAGGACAGGGTTGGTGAAGCTTTCTTT. This encodes CASSAQDRVGEAFF.

J is TRBJ2-1 and V is TRBV7-9; 9 bases line up with TRBD2. With V trimmed by 5 bases and J by 4 bases, 6 bases remained unmatched. From germline, CDR1 is SEHNR and CDR2 FQNEAQ (reference sequence). This CDR3 has 15 amino acids. CDR3: CASSLGLAEYNEQFF. The DNA of the CDR3 is TGTGCCAGCAGCCTGGGACTAGCAGAGTACAATGAGCAGTTCTTC.